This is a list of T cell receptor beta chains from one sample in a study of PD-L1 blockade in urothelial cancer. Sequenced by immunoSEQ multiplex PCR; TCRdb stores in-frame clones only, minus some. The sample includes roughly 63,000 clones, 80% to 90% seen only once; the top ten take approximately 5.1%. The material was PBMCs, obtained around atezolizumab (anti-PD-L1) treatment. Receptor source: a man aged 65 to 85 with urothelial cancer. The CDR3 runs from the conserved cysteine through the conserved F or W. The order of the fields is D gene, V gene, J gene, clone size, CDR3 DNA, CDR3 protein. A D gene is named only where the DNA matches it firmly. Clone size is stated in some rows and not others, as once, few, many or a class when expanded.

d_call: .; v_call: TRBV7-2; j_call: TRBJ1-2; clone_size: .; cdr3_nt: TGTGCCAGCAGCCAGAGCCGGGGATCCAACTATGGCTACACCTTC; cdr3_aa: CASSQSRGSNYGYTF
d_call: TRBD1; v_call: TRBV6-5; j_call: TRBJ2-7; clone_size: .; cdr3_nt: TGTGCCAGCAGCCCCTCAGGGGGAAACGGAGACGAGCAGTACTTC; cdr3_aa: CASSPSGGNGDEQYF
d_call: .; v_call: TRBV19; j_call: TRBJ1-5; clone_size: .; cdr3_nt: TGTGCCAGTAGTACGCAGATCAATCAGCCCCAGCATTTT; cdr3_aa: CASSTQINQPQHF
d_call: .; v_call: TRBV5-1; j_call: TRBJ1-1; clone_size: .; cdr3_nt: TGCGCCAGCAGCTTGTTGGGACACCGGAACACTGAAGCTTTCTTT; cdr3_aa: CASSLLGHRNTEAFF
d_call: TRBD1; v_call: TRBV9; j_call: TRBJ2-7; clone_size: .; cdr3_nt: TGTGCCAGCAGCGTAGGGGACAGTCCAAGCTCCTACGAGCAGTACTTC; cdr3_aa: CASSVGDSPSSYEQYF
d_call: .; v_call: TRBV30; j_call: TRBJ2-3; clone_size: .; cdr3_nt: TGTGCTCTCCGAAGGGGCCCGGACACAGATACGCAGTATTTT; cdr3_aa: CALRRGPDTDTQYF
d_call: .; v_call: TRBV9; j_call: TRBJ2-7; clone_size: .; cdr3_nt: TGTGCCAGCAGCTTAAGACAGAACTACGAGCAGTACTTC; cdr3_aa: CASSLRQNYEQYF
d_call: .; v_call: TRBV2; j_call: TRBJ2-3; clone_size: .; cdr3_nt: TGTGCCAGCAGTGGGGCGTGGGCTAGCACAGATACGCAGTATTTT; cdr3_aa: CASSGAWASTDTQYF
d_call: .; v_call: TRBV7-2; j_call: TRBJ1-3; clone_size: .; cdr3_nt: TGTGCCAGCAGCTCGGACCAGGGTAATGGAAACACCATATATTTT; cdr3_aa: CASSSDQGNGNTIYF
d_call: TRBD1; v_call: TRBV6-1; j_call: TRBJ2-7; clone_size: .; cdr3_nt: TGTGCCAGCTCGAGGGACAGGGAAGCCGAGCAGTACTTC; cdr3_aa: CASSRDREAEQYF
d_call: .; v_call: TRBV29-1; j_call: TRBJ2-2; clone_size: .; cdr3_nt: TGCAGCGTTGAAGGTCGGAACACCGGGGAGCTGTTTTTT; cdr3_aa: CSVEGRNTGELFF
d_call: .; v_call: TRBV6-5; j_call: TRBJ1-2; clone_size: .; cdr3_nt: TGTGCCAGCAGCTCCTTGACAGGCACCTATGGCTACACCTTC; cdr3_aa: CASSSLTGTYGYTF
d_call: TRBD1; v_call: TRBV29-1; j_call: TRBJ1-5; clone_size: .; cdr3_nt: TGCAGCGCGGGGACAGATAGCAATCAGCCCCAGCATTTT; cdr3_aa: CSAGTDSNQPQHF
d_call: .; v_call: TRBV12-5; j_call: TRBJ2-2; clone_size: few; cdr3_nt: TGTGCTAGTGGAATCAGTCCCACCGGGGAGCTGTTTTTT; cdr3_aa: CASGISPTGELFF
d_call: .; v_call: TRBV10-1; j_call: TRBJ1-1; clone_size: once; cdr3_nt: TGCGCCAGCCCTTCTCCCCGAGCCGGGAACACTGAAGCTTTCTTT; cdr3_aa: CASPSPRAGNTEAFF
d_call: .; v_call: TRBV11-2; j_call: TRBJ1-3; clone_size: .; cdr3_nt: TGTGCCAGCAGTCCCCGGGGGGACACCATATATTTT; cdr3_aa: CASSPRGDTIYF
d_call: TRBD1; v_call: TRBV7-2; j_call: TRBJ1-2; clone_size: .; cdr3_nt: TGTGCCAGCAGCTCTCCTACGACAGGGGCCTTGAATGGCTACACCTTC; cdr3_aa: CASSSPTTGALNGYTF
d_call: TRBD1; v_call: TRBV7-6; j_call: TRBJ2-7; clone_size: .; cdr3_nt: TGTGCCAGCAGCTTAAACAGAGCGTTGACAGGGAGCTACGAGCAGTACTTC; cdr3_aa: CASSLNRALTGSYEQYF
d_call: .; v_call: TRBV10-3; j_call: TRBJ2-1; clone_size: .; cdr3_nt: TGTGCCATCAGTGAGCCCCGGGGGACCTACAATGAGCAGTTCTTC; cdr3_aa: CAISEPRGTYNEQFF
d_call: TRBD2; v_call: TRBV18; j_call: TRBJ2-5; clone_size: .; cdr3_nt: TGTGCCAGCTCACCGATAGCGGGATTCTTCCAAGAGACCCAGTACTTC; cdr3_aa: CASSPIAGFFQETQYF
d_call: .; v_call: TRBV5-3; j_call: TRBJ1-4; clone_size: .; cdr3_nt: TGTGCCAGAAGCCCAGGTGGGAAACTGTTTTTT; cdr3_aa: CARSPGGKLFF
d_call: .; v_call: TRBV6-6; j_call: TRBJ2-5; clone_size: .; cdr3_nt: TGTGCCAGCAGTTACTCTTCTCAGGGTAACCAAGAGACCCAGTACTTC; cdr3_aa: CASSYSSQGNQETQYF
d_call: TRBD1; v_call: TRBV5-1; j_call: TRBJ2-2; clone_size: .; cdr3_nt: TGCGCCAGCAGCTCGGGACAGGGGTCAACCGGGGAGCTGTTTTTT; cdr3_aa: CASSSGQGSTGELFF
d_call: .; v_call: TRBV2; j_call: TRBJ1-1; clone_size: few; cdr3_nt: TGTGCCAGCAGTGAATCCCAGTACACTGAAGCTTTCTTT; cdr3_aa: CASSESQYTEAFF
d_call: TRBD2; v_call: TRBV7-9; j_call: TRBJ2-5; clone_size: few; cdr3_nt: TGTGCCAGCAGCGGCGGGGGGTCAGAGACCCAGTACTTC; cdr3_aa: CASSGGGSETQYF
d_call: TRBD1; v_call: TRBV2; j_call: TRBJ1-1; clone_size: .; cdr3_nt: TGTGCCAGAGAAGGGGGCAGGGGGCGCGAAGCTTTCTTT; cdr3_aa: CAREGGRGREAFF
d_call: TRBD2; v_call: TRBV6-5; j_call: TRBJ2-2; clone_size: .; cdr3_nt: TGTGCCACCATCTCGGGGGGGAACACCGGGGAGCTGTTTTTT; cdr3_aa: CATISGGNTGELFF
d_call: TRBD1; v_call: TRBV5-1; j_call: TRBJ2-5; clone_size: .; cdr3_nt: TGCGCCAGCGGACCCACAGGGGAAGGGGCCCAAGAGACCCAGTACTTC; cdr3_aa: CASGPTGEGAQETQYF